One sample yielded the 23 T cell receptor beta chains listed below, sequenced in a study of graft-versus-host responses after intestinal transplantation. Sequencing used immunoSEQ multiplex PCR; TCRdb keeps in-frame clones, though not all of them. The table has tens of thousands of clones, approximately 94% seen once; the top ten hold over 0.2%. These TCRs are of unknown antigen specificity. The sequences come from unstimulated CD4+ T cells sorted from spleen or lymph node cells, collected before transplant. Receptors were obtained from a human donor who was the organ donor for an intestinal transplant.

The J gene is TRBJ2-1, the V gene TRBV14, with a weak D call TRBD2 (5 bases). The germline V gene encodes CDR1 SGHDN and CDR2 FVKESK. V gave up 2 bases and J gave up 1 base, with 9 bases separating them. The CDR3 has 15 residues. The CDR3 loop is CASSQLRESYNEQFF. CDR3 DNA: TGTGCCAGCAGCCAATTGAGGGAGTCCTACAATGAGCAGTTCTTC.

The V gene is TRBV6-5, the J gene TRBJ1-1; D not resolved. This CDR3 is built from 14 residues. V was shortened by 6 bases and J by 0 bases, with 11 bases between the two germline ends. From germline, CDR1 is MNHEY and CDR2 SVGAGI. In DNA, the CDR3 is TGTGCCAGCAGACTGGACCCTATGAACACTGAAGCTTTCTTT. This encodes CASRLDPMNTEAFF.

V gene TRBV10-1 combines with J gene TRBJ2-5; 9 positions agree with TRBD1. Germline lookup yields CDR1 WNHNN and CDR2 SYGVQD (reference sequence). The ends lost 4 bases at V and 5 bases at J; junction bases unmatched: 5. The CDR3 contains 14 residues. The CDR3 here is CASSGTGGRETQYF. The CDR3 nucleotides are TGCGCCAGCAGTGGAACAGGGGGCAGGGAGACCCAGTACTTC.

J is TRBJ2-5 and V is TRBV27; 7 bases are a match to TRBD2. The CDR3 contains 15 residues. The junction had 16 bases not matched to a gene; V was cut back by 10 bases and J by 5 bases. The germline V gene has CDR1 MNHEY and CDR2 SMNVEV (reference sequence). CDR3 in DNA: TGTGCCACGAAACAGCGGGGAGACCTTTTCGAGACCCAGTACTTC. It encodes CATKQRGDLFETQYF.

The chain is built from TRBV7-2 and TRBJ1-6; D unresolved. The CDR3 totals 14 residues. V gave up 1 base and J gave up 14 bases, with 15 bases separating them. In germline, CDR1 is SGHTA, CDR2 FQGNSA. Written as DNA, the CDR3 is TGTGCCAGCAGCTTAGAGGTCGGCGATTCCACCCTCCACTTT. Residues: CASSLEVGDSTLHF.

The gene calls are TRBV5-1 and TRBJ1-2; D not certain. Trimming stripped 0 bases from V and 0 bases from J, with 3 bases between. CDR3 length: 13 residues. Per germline, CDR1 SGHRS and CDR2 YFSETQ. CDR3 nucleotide sequence: TGCGCCAGCAGCTTGGCCCCTAACTATGGCTACACCTTC. This sequence encodes CASSLAPNYGYTF. Combining the CDR3 with reference TRBV5-1 and TRBJ1-2 gives the whole variable domain KAGVTQTPRYLIKTRGQQVTLSCSPISGHRSVSWYQQTPGQGLQFLFEYFSETQRNKGNFPGRFSGRQFSNSRSEMNVSTLELGDSALYLCASSLAPNYGYTFGSGTRLTVV.

V and J are TRBV2 and TRBJ2-3; D uncertain. Trimming removed 4 bases from V and 5 bases from J, with 7 bases in between. The CDR3 has 12 amino acids. Germline CDR1 is SNHLY and CDR2 is FYNNEI. The CDR3 coding sequence is TGTGCCAGCAGTGTCGGCAGAGATACGCAGTATTTT. The encoded protein is CASSVGRDTQYF. The whole variable domain, remainder taken from reference TRBV2 and TRBJ2-3, is EPEVTQTPSHQVTQMGQEVILRCVPISNHLYFYWYRQILGQKVEFLVSFYNNEISEKSEIFDDQFSVERPDGSNFTLKIRSTKLEDSAMYFCASSVGRDTQYFGPGTRLTVL.

V is TRBV4-2 and J is TRBJ2-2; 14 nucleotides align to TRBD2. V dropped 1 base and J dropped 6; count of bases not matched to a gene: 1. The CDR3 loop spans 16 amino acids. Germline V gives CDR1 LGHNA, CDR2 YNFKEQ. The CDR3 is CASSQGLAGGPGELFF. CDR3 DNA: TGTGCCAGCAGCCAAGGACTAGCGGGGGGGCCCGGGGAGCTGTTTTTT.

The chain carries TRBV30 and TRBJ1-3; D not resolved. Trimming shortened V by 0 bases and J by 0 bases, and 6 bases separated the two germline ends. This CDR3 is 14 amino acids long. Germline values: CDR1 GTSNPN, CDR2 SVGIG (reference sequence). CDR3 sequence: CAWSVGFSGNTIYF. In nucleotides, the CDR3 is TGTGCCTGGAGTGTCGGCTTCTCTGGAAACACCATATATTTT.

The CDR3 DNA sequence: TGTGCCAGCAGTCTAGATATTGGACTGAACACCGGGGAGCTGTTTTTT. As protein: CASSLDIGLNTGELFF. The chain uses TRBV5-4 and TRBJ2-2; D perhaps matches TRBD2 (5 bases). V lost 5 bases to trimming and J lost 1 base, with 15 bases between them. The CDR3 spans 16 residues. Germline V CDR1 and CDR2: SGHNT, YYREEE (reference sequence).

CDR3 DNA sequence: TGCGCCAGCAGCTCCGGACTAGGAGAGACCCAGTACTTC. Translated: CASSSGLGETQYF. The genes are TRBV5-1 and TRBJ2-5; TRBD2 aligns across 7 bases. V was clipped by 3 bases and J by 4 bases; unmatched bases: 3. Germline V gene sequence: CDR1 SGHRS, CDR2 YFSETQ. The CDR3 covers 13 residues.

This chain connects TRBV28 to TRBJ1-4; D possibly corresponds to TRBD1 (5 bases). Germline V gene lookup returns CDR1 MDHEN and CDR2 SYDVKM. This CDR3 contains 15 residues. Trimming removed 1 base from V and 8 bases from J, with 14 bases in between. CDR3 nucleotides: TGTGCCAGCAGTTTATCCGGGACCGGGGACGAAAAACTGTTTTTT. Its translation is CASSLSGTGDEKLFF.

V gene TRBV25-1 combines with J gene TRBJ1-6; a weak D match, TRBD1 (5 bases). CDR1 and CDR2 (germline): MGHDK, SYGVNS. This CDR3 comprises 14 residues. The V gene lost 2 bases and the J gene lost 7 bases, with 9 bases spanning the gap. CDR3 sequence reads: CASSEQGRNSPLHF. The CDR3 region has the DNA TGTGCCAGCAGTGAACAGGGTAGGAATTCACCCCTCCACTTT.

This rearrangement joins TRBV7-3 to TRBJ2-2, with TRBD2 matching 8 bases. CDR3 length: 16 amino acids. Germline V lookup: CDR1 SGHTA, CDR2 FQGTGA. V was pared by 5 bases and J by 2 bases, with 7 bases of the junction left unmatched. Here the CDR3 reads CASSAQAGANTGELFF. CDR3 in DNA: TGTGCCAGCAGCGCCCAAGCGGGGGCCAACACCGGGGAGCTGTTTTTT.

CDR3 sequence (DNA): TGTGCCAGCAGCCAAGGGGTTACCCTCCACTTT. Translated: CASSQGVTLHF. This rearrangement joins TRBV14 to TRBJ1-6; D gene unclear. The CDR3 runs 11 residues. Per germline, CDR1 SGHDN and CDR2 FVKESK. The V end was cut by 1 base, the J end by 14 bases, with 6 bases between.

To note about this clone: Germline is not matched at one junction end, which may reflect a read error. The chain carries TRBV27 and TRBJ2-7; TRBD1 is a possible D gene (6 bases). The CDR3 totals 8 residues. CDR1 MNHEY and CDR2 SMNVEV come from the germline V gene (reference sequence). The CDR3 here is CAAGTSRF. CDR3 sequence (DNA): TGTGCCGCCGGGACAAGCCGGTTC.

The rearrangement links TRBV10-3 to TRBJ2-2, with D possibly being TRBD2 (7 bases). Germline values: CDR1 ENHRY, CDR2 SYGVKD. The CDR3 extends over 19 amino acids. V gave up 4 bases and J gave up 1 base, with 22 bases separating them. The CDR3 sequence: CAISGGLGGGSLNTGELFF. The CDR3 DNA follows: TGTGCCATCAGTGGAGGGTTGGGGGGGGGCTCGCTGAACACCGGGGAGCTGTTTTTT.

This chain connects TRBV28 to TRBJ1-1; no definite D call. CDR1 and CDR2 from the germline V gene are MDHEN and SYDVKM. CDR3 length: 13 residues. Trimming left V 3 bases short and J 0 bases short, with 5 bases between. This CDR3 reads CASSFTLNTEAFF. In DNA, the CDR3 is TGTGCCAGCAGTTTCACATTGAACACTGAAGCTTTCTTT.

In DNA, the CDR3 is TGTGCCAGCAGGCTACGGCGGGGGGCCGTCTACAATGAGCAGTTCTTC. It translates to CASRLRRGAVYNEQFF. The rearrangement joins TRBV2 to TRBJ2-1; 8 bases are a match to TRBD2. Germline V gives CDR1 SNHLY, CDR2 FYNNEI. The CDR3 is made up of 16 amino acids. V dropped 6 bases and J dropped 3; count of bases not matched to a gene: 10.

V gene TRBV2 combines with J gene TRBJ2-3; 11 nucleotides match TRBD2. CDR3 length equals 14 residues. V dropped 6 bases and J dropped 6; count of bases not matched to a gene: 5. In germline, CDR1 is SNHLY, CDR2 FYNNEI. CDR3 loop: CASRPGLAVDTQYF. DNA of the CDR3: TGTGCCAGCAGACCGGGACTAGCGGTCGATACGCAGTATTTT.

The chain is built from TRBV6-5 and TRBJ1-1; D gene ambiguous. The germline V and J ends were trimmed by 5 bases and 2 bases, with 12 bases remaining between them. Germline CDR1 and CDR2: MNHEY and SVGAGI. CDR3 size: 14 residues. Written as DNA, the CDR3 is TGTGCCAGCAGTGAAACTTACAGCAACACTGAAGCTTTCTTT. Translation gives CASSETYSNTEAFF.

The chain is built from TRBV18 and TRBJ2-7, with 9 bases that match TRBD1. Trimming took 3 bases from V and 3 from J; bases not matched to a gene: 0. The germline V gene has CDR1 KGHSH and CDR2 LQKENI. The CDR3 is 13 residues long. Here the CDR3 DNA reads TGTGCCAGCTCACCGACAGGGGGCTACGAGCAGTACTTC. This encodes CASSPTGGYEQYF.

The V and J genes are TRBV7-2 and TRBJ2-7, with 11 positions matching TRBD1. The CDR3 spans 15 residues. V was clipped by 0 bases and J by 3 bases; unmatched bases: 1. The germline CDR1 and CDR2 sequences are SGHTA and FQGNSA. CDR3 protein: CASSLAGTGGYEQYF. As DNA, the CDR3 is TGTGCCAGCAGCTTAGCCGGGACAGGGGGCTACGAGCAGTACTTC. Looking up the rest from reference TRBV7-2 and TRBJ2-7 gives the full variable domain: GAGVSQSPSNKVTEKGKDVELRCDPISGHTALYWYRQSLGQGLEFLIYFQGNSAPDKSGLPSDRFSAERTGGSVSTLTIQRTQQEDSAVYLCASSLAGTGGYEQYFGPGTRLTVT.